The source of this T cell receptor (beta chain) is a study of pediatric ulcerative colitis. Broader study findings: Compared with controls, ulcerative colitis showed greater blood-rectum clone sharing.

The sample holds one count of this clone. Antigen: not known. During colonoscopy, one to two rectal pinch biopsies were collected. Only in-frame clones appear in the TCRdb table, and some are missing; sequencing was by immunoSEQ multiplex PCR. Of tens of thousands of clones in the sample, roughly 71% were seen once. Trimming pared 1 base from V and 1 base from J, leaving 9 bases between. Looked up from germline, CDR1 is SGHTA and CDR2 is FQGNSA. This CDR3 region has 15 residues. The sequenced material came from gut tissue. This receptor was obtained from a boy under 18 with severe ulcerative colitis. The V call is TRBV7-2, the J call TRBJ2-3, with D possibly called TRBD1 or TRBD2 (5 bases each). The CDR3 is CASSLVVGGTDTQYF. The CDR3 region has the DNA TGTGCCAGCAGCTTAGTAGTGGGGGGCACAGATACGCAGTATTTT.